The next 18 T cell receptor beta chains were all read from a single sample in a study of human T cells and chemical hapten exposure. Time point described: pre-sensitization, week 0. Indicated treatment: therapeutic diphenylcyclopropenone sensitization with weekly scalp DPC. Using its own MiXCR run on the RACE reads, TCRdb lists one record per CDR3 protein. The sample includes roughly 100,000 distinct CDR3 sequences, 10% to 13% of them seen just once. The sequenced sample was whole blood, obtained in connection with sensitization to the hapten diphenylcyclopropenone (DPC). Receptors were obtained from a woman aged 60 to 75 with alopecia areata. Some clones in this sample may be carry-over from other donors' samples.

This clonotype was observed many times. V usage is TRBV6-1 and J usage is TRBJ1-1; D may be TRBD1 (6 bases). Germline assignment: CDR1 MNHNS and CDR2 SASEGT. V lost 4 bases and J lost 1, with 13 bases in between. The CDR3 contains 15 residues. The CDR3 DNA is TGTGCCAGCAGTGGCCGGGGGGGGCCGAACACTGAAGCTTTCTTT. The encoded protein is CASSGRGGPNTEAFF.

Many counts were recorded for this clonotype. J is TRBJ2-5 and V is TRBV25-1, with D possibly being TRBD2 (7 bases). The CDR3 is made up of 14 amino acids. CDR1 MGHDK and CDR2 SYGVNS come from the germline V gene. V gave up 3 bases and J gave up 5 bases, with 13 bases separating them. The CDR3 DNA reads TGTGCCAGCAGTGATCCACAGGGAGGGGAGACCCAGTACTTC. Its protein product is CASSDPQGGETQYF.

This clonotype was picked up many times. This sequence joins TRBV19 and TRBJ2-2; no definite D call. CDR3 length: 13 amino acids. The V end was cut by 3 bases, the J end by 4 bases, with 6 bases between. Germline CDR1 and CDR2: LNHDA and SQIVND (reference sequence). This chain's CDR3 is CASSISGTGELFF. The CDR3 region has the DNA TGTGCCAGTAGTATCTCGGGCACCGGGGAGCTGTTTTTT.

The chain combines TRBV3-1 with TRBJ2-3, with no clear D. V was trimmed by 2 bases and J by 3 bases, leaving 6 bases between them. This CDR3 spans 13 amino acids. Germline CDR1 LGHDT, CDR2 YNNKEL (reference sequence). The CDR3 is CASSQRETDTQYF. The CDR3 nucleotides are TGTGCCAGCAGCCAAAGGGAAACAGATACGCAGTATTTT.

The sample holds many counts of this clonotype. The V and J genes are TRBV10-3 and TRBJ1-5, with D uncertain. Trimming shortened V by 0 bases and J by 4 bases, and 10 bases separated the two germline ends. The length of the CDR3 is 15 residues. Germline CDR1 reads ENHRY; CDR2 reads SYGVKD. Here the CDR3 DNA reads TGTGCCATCAGTGAGTCGAGAGGGTTTAATCAGCCCCAGCATTTT. Its translation is CAISESRGFNQPQHF.

This clonotype was counted at least ten times. The chain carries TRBV2 and TRBJ2-1, with D perhaps TRBD1 (6 bases). V lost 6 bases and J 10 bases, leaving 10 bases between the germline ends. This CDR3 contains 11 residues. CDR1 is SNHLY, CDR2 FYNNEI, per germline. The CDR3 bases are TGTGCCAGCAGCGCCACAGGGGAGCAGTTCTTC. It codes for CASSATGEQFF.

This clonotype turned up a few times. The chain has TRBV5-1 and TRBJ1-5; 9 nucleotides align to TRBD1. CDR1 is SGHRS and CDR2 is YFSETQ in the germline V gene. The junction had 5 bases not matched to a gene; V was cut back by 0 bases and J by 7 bases. The CDR3 covers 15 residues. CDR3 residues: CASSLGGTGMQPQHF. The CDR3 nucleotides are TGCGCCAGCAGCTTGGGCGGGACAGGGATGCAGCCCCAGCATTTT. The full variable domain, completed using reference TRBV5-1 and TRBJ1-5, is KAGVTQTPRYLIKTRGQQVTLSCSPISGHRSVSWYQQTPGQGLQFLFEYFSETQRNKGNFPGRFSGRQFSNSRSEMNVSTLELGDSALYLCASSLGGTGMQPQHFGDGTRLSIL.

In its sample, this clonotype was seen many times. The V gene is TRBV7-9, the J gene TRBJ2-7, with D hard to call. The CDR3 is made up of 11 amino acids. V was trimmed by 5 bases and J by 2 bases, leaving 4 bases between them. Germline CDR1 is SEHNR and CDR2 is FQNEAQ (reference sequence). The CDR3 DNA reads as TGTGCCAGCAGCACCCCCTACGAGCAGTACTTC. It codes for CASSTPYEQYF. The full variable domain, in which reference TRBV7-9 and TRBJ2-7 provide the parts outside the CDR3, is DTGVSQNPRHKITKRGQNVTFRCDPISEHNRLYWYRQTLGQGPEFLTYFQNEAQLEKSRLLSDRFSAERPKGSFSTLEIQRTEQGDSAMYLCASSTPYEQYFGPGTRLTVT.

This clonotype was detected many times. The CDR3 DNA sequence: TGTGCCAGCAGTGAACACTACGAGCAGCGTTTTTGGGATGAGCAGTTCTTC. Translating gives CASSEHYEQRFWDEQFF. The chain combines TRBV6-1 with TRBJ2-1; D is unclear. Germline V gives CDR1 MNHNS, CDR2 SASEGT. V shed 2 bases and J shed 8 bases, with 22 bases lying between them. This CDR3 comprises 17 residues.

This clonotype appeared many times. V usage is TRBV12-3 or TRBV12-4 and J usage is TRBJ1-2; D is unclear. Trimming left V 6 bases short and J 8 bases short, with 16 bases between. The CDR3 contains 13 residues. CDR3 sequence (DNA): TGTGCCAGCAGCCCCCGGCCACAGATAGGCTACACCTTC. It is translated as CASSPRPQIGYTF.

This clonotype was seen a handful of times. The chain employs TRBV10-3 and TRBJ2-6; 7 nucleotides match TRBD1. The V gene's germline CDR1 is ENHRY and CDR2 SYGVKD. The CDR3 runs 17 residues. With V trimmed by 4 bases and J by 0 bases, 6 bases remained unmatched. The CDR3 nucleotides are TGTGCCATCAGTGGAACAGGGGCTAACTCTGGGGCCAACGTCCTGACTTTC. Protein sequence: CAISGTGANSGANVLTF.

This clonotype was seen more than once but under ten times. V usage is TRBV5-5 and J usage is TRBJ2-2; 7 nucleotides match TRBD1. Germline loops: CDR1 SGHKS, CDR2 YYEKEE (reference sequence). The length of the CDR3 is 16 residues. V lost 0 bases to trimming and J lost 4 bases; unmatched junction nucleotides: 6. In DNA, the CDR3 is TGTGCCAGCAGCTTGGTTGGGACAGAAGTCACCGGGGAGCTGTTTTTT. Its protein is CASSLVGTEVTGELFF.

In its sample, this clonotype was seen many times. This chain joins TRBV3-1 and TRBJ2-7, with 9 bases aligning to TRBD2. V was pared by 0 bases and J by 0 bases, with 18 bases of the junction left unmatched. CDR1 and CDR2 from the germline V gene are LGHDT and YNNKEL (reference sequence). The length of the CDR3 is 21 residues. The CDR3 nucleotides read TGTGCCAGCAGCCAAGAACTTTTTGGGACTAGCCGGCGTCGCCGCTCCTACGAGCAGTACTTC. Translating it yields CASSQELFGTSRRRRSYEQYF.

This clonotype was counted at least ten times. V is TRBV6-6 and J is TRBJ1-1; D remains unclear. The CDR3 sequence is 16 residues long. With 0 bases removed from V and 1 base from J, the gap between germline ends came to 12 bases. Germline assignment: CDR1 MNHNY and CDR2 SVGAGI (reference sequence). This CDR3 reads CASSYSIGTANTEAFF. The DNA of the CDR3 is TGTGCCAGCAGTTACTCGATTGGTACAGCGAACACTGAAGCTTTCTTT.

Only a few counts were recorded for this clonotype. The chain employs TRBV29-1 and TRBJ2-5, with a tentative D call TRBD1 (6 bases). Trimming left V 2 bases short and J 5 bases short, with 15 bases between. The germline V gene has CDR1 SQVTM and CDR2 ANQGSEA. The CDR3 runs to 14 residues. The CDR3 DNA follows: TGCAGCGTTGAAAGGACAGCACCGGGGGAGACCCAGTACTTC. This encodes CSVERTAPGETQYF.

This clonotype was detected many times. The chain has TRBV15 and TRBJ1-2, with D hard to call. Trimming took 5 bases from V and 8 from J, leaving 15 bases between them. CDR1 is LNHNV and CDR2 is YYDKDF in the germline V gene (reference sequence). The CDR3 covers 13 residues. The CDR3 spells CATSANEESGYTF. The CDR3 DNA sequence: TGTGCCACCAGCGCCAATGAGGAGTCGGGCTACACCTTC.

Note on this clonotype: One base away lies a much larger clone, so this may be a sequencing read error. This chain links TRBV2 with TRBJ2-1; 10 bases map to TRBD1. Germline CDR1 is SNHLY and CDR2 is FYNNEI. The V gene end was trimmed by 10 bases and the J gene end by 7 bases; junction bases not matched to a gene: 13. The CDR3 has 15 residues. For the CDR3, the DNA is TGTGCCATGGGACAGGGGACGCGGGGCCTAAATGAGCAGTTCTTC. This sequence encodes CAMGQGTRGLNEQFF.

This clonotype was counted only a few times. The J gene is TRBJ2-3, the V gene TRBV7-3; D is unclear. Trimming stripped 0 bases from V and 3 bases from J, with 13 bases between. The CDR3 sequence is 16 residues long. Per the germline V gene, CDR1 is SGHTA and CDR2 is FQGTGA. The chain's CDR3 is CASSLTTTMVTDTQYF. The CDR3 DNA reads as TGTGCCAGCAGCTTAACGACAACCATGGTGACAGATACGCAGTATTTT.